A selection of T cell receptor beta chains follows, all from one sample in a study of shared clonotypes between healthy human individuals. Profiling relied on immunoSEQ multiplex PCR, and the TCRdb table lists in-frame clones only, not all of them. The repertoire includes roughly 1,100,000 clones, roughly 75% of them detected once, and about 1.5% sits in the top ten. The sequenced sample was memory CD4+ T cells sorted from blood. The receptor source for this set is a man aged 18 to 30 in good health. CDR3s include the opening cysteine and the closing phenylalanine or tryptophan. D genes are given only for firm matches. Clone size is given for some rows only: seen once, a few or many times, or a class if the clone is expanded.

CDR3nt,CDR3aa,v_gene,j_gene,abundance,d_gene
TGCGCCAGCAGGACAGGGGGTAACAACGTCCTGACTTTC,CASRTGGNNVLTF,TRBV5-1,TRBJ2-6,-,TRBD1
TGTGCCAGCAGCTTCGGACTAGCGGGAGGTAACAATGAGCAGTTCTTC,CASSFGLAGGNNEQFF,TRBV9,TRBJ2-1,-,TRBD2
TGCGCCAGCAGCTTGGGGGACAGTAGCAATCAGCCCCAGCATTTT,CASSLGDSSNQPQHF,TRBV5-1,TRBJ1-5,-,TRBD1
TGTGCCAGCAGCTACGGGAGCGGGCCCAAAGAGACCCAGTACTTC,CASSYGSGPKETQYF,TRBV7-2,TRBJ2-5,-,-
TGTGCCAGCAGCGCCGGGGGGTTGGGAGAGACCCAGTACTTC,CASSAGGLGETQYF,TRBV5-4,TRBJ2-5,few,TRBD2
TGTGCCAGCTCACCACCCGGCAGGGCAGGGGACGAGCAGTACTTC,CASSPPGRAGDEQYF,TRBV18,TRBJ2-7,-,-
TGTGCCAGCAGCCAAGTGGGGCAGGGGAACAATGAGCAGTTCTTC,CASSQVGQGNNEQFF,TRBV4-2,TRBJ2-1,-,-
TGTGCCAGCTCACCCGGGGCGACAGGACGGAACACTGAAGCTTTCTTT,CASSPGATGRNTEAFF,TRBV18,TRBJ1-1,-,-
TGTGCCAGCAGCTCCCCCGGGGTAGGGTCATATACGCAGTATTTT,CASSSPGVGSYTQYF,TRBV14,TRBJ2-3,-,-
TGCGCCAGCAGCTTGGGTCCGGGGAACACCGGGGAGCTGTTTTTT,CASSLGPGNTGELFF,TRBV5-1,TRBJ2-2,once,-
TGCGCCAGCAGCCAAGATACCACTAGCGGGAGAATCTACGAGCAGTACTTC,CASSQDTTSGRIYEQYF,TRBV4-1,TRBJ2-7,few,TRBD2
TGTGCCAGCAGCTCCCGGGACAGGGGAAAAGTTGAAGCTTTCTTT,CASSSRDRGKVEAFF,TRBV6-6,TRBJ1-1,-,TRBD1
TGTGCCAGCAGCTTAGGGTCGACTAGCGGGAGGGCCGCAGATACGCAGTATTTT,CASSLGSTSGRAADTQYF,TRBV7-9,TRBJ2-3,-,TRBD2
TGTGCCAGCAGCCAAGTAGCGGCCCCCTCCTACAATGAGCAGTTCTTC,CASSQVAAPSYNEQFF,TRBV7-2,TRBJ2-1,few,-
TGTGCCATCAACAGGGCGGAGACCCAGTACTTC,CAINRAETQYF,TRBV10-3,TRBJ2-5,-,-